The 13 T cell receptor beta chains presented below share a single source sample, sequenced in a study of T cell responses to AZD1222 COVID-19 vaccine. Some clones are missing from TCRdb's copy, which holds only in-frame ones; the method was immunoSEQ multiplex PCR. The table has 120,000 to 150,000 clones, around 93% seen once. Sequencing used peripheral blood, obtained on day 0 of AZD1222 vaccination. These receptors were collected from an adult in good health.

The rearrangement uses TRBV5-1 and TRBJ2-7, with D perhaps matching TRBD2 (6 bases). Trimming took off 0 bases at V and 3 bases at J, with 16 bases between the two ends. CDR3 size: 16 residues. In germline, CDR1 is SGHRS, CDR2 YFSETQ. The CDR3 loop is CASSLAGGLTLYEQYF. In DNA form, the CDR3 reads TGCGCCAGCAGCTTGGCCGGAGGGCTGACCCTCTACGAGCAGTACTTC.

CDR3 sequence (DNA): TGTGCCAGCAGTTATGGGGGGATAGCCCTCTATGGCTACACCTTC. It translates to CASSYGGIALYGYTF. The V gene is TRBV6-2 or TRBV6-3, the J gene TRBJ1-2, with D tentatively TRBD1 (5 bases). This CDR3 is built from 15 residues. V gave up 3 bases and J gave up 4 bases, with 15 bases separating them. From germline, CDR1 is MNHEY and CDR2 SVGEGT.

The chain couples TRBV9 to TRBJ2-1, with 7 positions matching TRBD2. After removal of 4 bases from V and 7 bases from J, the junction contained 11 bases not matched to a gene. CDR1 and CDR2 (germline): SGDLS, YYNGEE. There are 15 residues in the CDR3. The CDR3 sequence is CASSLRLAMGNEQFF. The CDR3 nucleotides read TGTGCCAGCAGCTTGCGACTAGCTATGGGGAATGAGCAGTTCTTC. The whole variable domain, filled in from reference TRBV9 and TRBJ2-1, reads DSGVTQTPKHLITATGQRVTLRCSPRSGDLSVYWYQQSLDQGLQFLIQYYNGEERAKGNILERFSAQQFPDLHSELNLSSLELGDSALYFCASSLRLAMGNEQFFGPGTRLTVL.

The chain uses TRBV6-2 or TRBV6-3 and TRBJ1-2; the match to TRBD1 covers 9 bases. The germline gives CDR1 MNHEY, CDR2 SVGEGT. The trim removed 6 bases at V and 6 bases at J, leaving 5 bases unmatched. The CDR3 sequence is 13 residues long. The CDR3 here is CASSSGTGNGYTF. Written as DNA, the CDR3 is TGTGCCAGCAGCTCCGGGACAGGGAATGGCTACACCTTC.

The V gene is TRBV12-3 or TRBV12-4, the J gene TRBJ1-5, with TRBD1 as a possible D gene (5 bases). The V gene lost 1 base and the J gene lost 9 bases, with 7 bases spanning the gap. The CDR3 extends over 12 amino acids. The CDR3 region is CASSLGQGPQHF. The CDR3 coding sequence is TGTGCCAGCAGTTTAGGCCAGGGGCCCCAGCATTTT.

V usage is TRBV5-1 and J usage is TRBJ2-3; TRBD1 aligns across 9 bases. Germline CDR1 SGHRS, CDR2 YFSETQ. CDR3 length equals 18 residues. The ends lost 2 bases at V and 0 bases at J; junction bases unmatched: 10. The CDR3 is CASSLGTGGGGSTDTQYF. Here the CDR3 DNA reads TGCGCCAGCAGCTTAGGTACAGGGGGCGGAGGGAGCACAGATACGCAGTATTTT.

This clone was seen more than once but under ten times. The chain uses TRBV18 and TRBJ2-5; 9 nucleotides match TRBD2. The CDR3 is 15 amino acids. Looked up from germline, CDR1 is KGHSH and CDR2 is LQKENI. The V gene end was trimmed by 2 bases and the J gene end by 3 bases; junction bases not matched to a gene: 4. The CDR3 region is CASSPWASGEETQYF. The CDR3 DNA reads TGTGCCAGCTCACCATGGGCTAGCGGGGAAGAGACCCAGTACTTC.

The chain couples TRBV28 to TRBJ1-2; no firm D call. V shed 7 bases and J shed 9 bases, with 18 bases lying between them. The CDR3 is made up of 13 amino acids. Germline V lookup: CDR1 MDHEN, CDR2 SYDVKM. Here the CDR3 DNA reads TGTGCCAGCACCCTCCCCCGGGCCCAGAGCTACACCTTC. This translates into CASTLPRAQSYTF.

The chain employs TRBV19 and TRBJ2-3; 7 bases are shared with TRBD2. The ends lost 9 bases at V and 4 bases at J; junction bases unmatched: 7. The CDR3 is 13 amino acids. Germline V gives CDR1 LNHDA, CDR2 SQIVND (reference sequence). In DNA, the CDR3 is TGTGCCAGCACTAGCGCGAGGGCAGATACGCAGTATTTT. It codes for CASTSARADTQYF.

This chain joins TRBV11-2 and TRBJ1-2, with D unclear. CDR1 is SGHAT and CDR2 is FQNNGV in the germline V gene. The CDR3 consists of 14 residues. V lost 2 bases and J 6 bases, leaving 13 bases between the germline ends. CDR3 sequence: CASSLTVGSDGYTF. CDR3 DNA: TGTGCCAGCAGCTTAACCGTTGGAAGCGATGGCTACACCTTC.

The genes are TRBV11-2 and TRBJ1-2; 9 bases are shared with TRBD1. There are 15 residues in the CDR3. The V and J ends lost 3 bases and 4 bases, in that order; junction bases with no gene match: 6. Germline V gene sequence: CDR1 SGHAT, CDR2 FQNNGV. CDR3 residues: CASSFGQGPSYGYTF. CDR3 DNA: TGTGCCAGCAGCTTCGGACAGGGGCCAAGCTATGGCTACACCTTC.

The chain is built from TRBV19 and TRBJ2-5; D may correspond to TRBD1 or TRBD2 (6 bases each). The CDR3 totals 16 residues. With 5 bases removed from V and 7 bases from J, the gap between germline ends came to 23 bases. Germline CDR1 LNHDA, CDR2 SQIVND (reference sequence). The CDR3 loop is CASSLGGGGGSGTQYF. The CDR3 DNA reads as TGTGCCAGTAGTTTAGGGGGAGGAGGAGGCTCGGGGACCCAGTACTTC.

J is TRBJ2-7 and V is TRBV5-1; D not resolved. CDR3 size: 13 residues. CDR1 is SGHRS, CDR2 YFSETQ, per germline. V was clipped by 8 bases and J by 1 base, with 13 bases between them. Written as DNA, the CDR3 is TGCGCCAGTAGACGCGGACCTTCCTACGAGCAGTACTTC. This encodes CASRRGPSYEQYF. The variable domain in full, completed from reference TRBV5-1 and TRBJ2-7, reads KAGVTQTPRYLIKTRGQQVTLSCSPISGHRSVSWYQQTPGQGLQFLFEYFSETQRNKGNFPGRFSGRQFSNSRSEMNVSTLELGDSALYLCASRRGPSYEQYFGPGTRLTVT.